This record covers a single T cell receptor beta chain. The source of the sample is a study of blood T cell repertoires in COVID-19. Germline V gives CDR1 LNHDA, CDR2 SQIVND (reference sequence). V lost 4 bases, J lost 6 bases, and 10 bases stayed unmatched. The CDR3 is 16 residues long. Repertoires were generated with immunoSEQ multiplex PCR, while TCRdb's copy carries only in-frame clones and drops some. The table shows approximately 60,000 clones, with more than 65% occurring only once. The sequencing input was peripheral blood. The TCR originated in a woman of 80 years or more with active or convalescent COVID-19. The chain has TRBV19 and TRBJ1-5, with TRBD1 identical over 9 bases. The CDR3 coding sequence is TGTGCCAGTAGTACAGCCCCGGGACAGGGTGGTCAGCCCCAGCATTTT. Amino acids: CASSTAPGQGGQPQHF.